The TCR beta chain under discussion was sequenced for a study of somatic mutations in cytotoxic T cells in rheumatoid arthritis. Whole-study results and caveats: No age-related increase in CD8+ clonality was seen in healthy controls, but one was seen in rheumatoid arthritis patients.

This clone has more than one count but fewer than ten. Its antigen is as yet unknown. Some clones are missing from TCRdb's copy, which holds only in-frame ones; the method was immunoSEQ multiplex PCR. The sample lists roughly 4,200 clones, 72% seen once, with under 40% in the top ten. Germline V CDR1 and CDR2: SGHKS, YYEKEE (reference sequence). The CDR3 has 10 amino acids. The V end was cut by 2 bases, the J end by 7 bases, with 3 bases between. The sequencing input was CD8+ T cells sorted from blood. The V call is TRBV5-5, the J call TRBJ1-2; D uncertain. The sequence was obtained from an adult with rheumatoid arthritis. Here the CDR3 reads CASSFFGYTF. CDR3 in DNA: TGTGCCAGCAGCTTCTTTGGCTACACCTTC.